This TCR beta chain appears in the sequencing data of a study of molecular identifiers for immune sequencing clone quantification. Germline assignment: CDR1 LGHDT and CDR2 YNNKEL (reference sequence). This CDR3 is 15 amino acids long. On this clonotype itself: The antigen is unknown. A much larger clone differs by one base, so this may be a read error.

MiXCR, run by TCRdb on the PCR reads, gives a single entry per CDR3 protein. This sample yields 9,500 to 15,000 distinct CDR3 sequences, of which 15% to 20% are seen a single time; approximately 1.5% belongs to the top ten. Broader study findings: Naive cells had under 1% of molecules in clones above 20 RNA copies, effectors over 97%.

Sequencing was done on a sample of naive CD8+ T cells from blood, with Jurkat cell RNA spiked in. Subset defined: FACS-sorted CD8+CD4-CCR7+CD45RA+ naive T cells. The TCR was taken from a human donor in good health. Some libraries in this study had Jurkat cell RNA spiked in. The V and J genes are TRBV3-1 and TRBJ2-7; D possibly corresponds to TRBD2 (7 bases). CDR3 sequence (DNA): TGTGCCTGCAGCCAAGAGGGGGGGAAACGGTACGAGCAGTACTTC. Translating it yields CACSQEGGKRYEQYF.